This T cell receptor (beta chain) is drawn from a study of blood T cell repertoires in COVID-19. Study-level background: Material from acute and convalescent COVID-19 was sourced from the United States, Italy and Spain. The analysed material was cDNA or gDNA that came from T cells, B-cell-depleted T cells, or PBMCs.

The CDR3 has 15 residues. Trimming took off 5 bases at V and 4 bases at J, with 17 bases between the two ends. From germline, CDR1 is LNHDA and CDR2 SQIVND (reference sequence). In the authors' methods: Estimation of nucleated cell counts relied on the amplification of reference gene primers. Measured with immunoSEQ multiplex PCR; TCRdb has only the in-frame clones, and not every one. The V and J calls and clone size come from that table; D and trimming were worked out from the DNA. This table holds 16,000 or so clones, around 89% found once. The sequencing sample was made of peripheral blood. The chain combines TRBV19 with TRBJ1-1; D might be TRBD1 (6 bases). The clonotype was recovered from a man of 80 years or more with acute or convalescent COVID-19. CDR3 DNA sequence: TGTGCCAGTAGTCCCGCCCAGGGGTTGGGCACTGAAGCTTTCTTT. Protein: CASSPAQGLGTEAFF.